Sequencing of this TCR beta chain was carried out in a study of blood T cells in healthy people across ages (dated by TCRdb to between 2015 and 2016). Regarding the study in general: In model experiments, roughly one uniquely barcoded TCR beta cDNA molecule per two T cells was captured by template switching. To track age-related changes in TCR beta repertoire diversity, the study relied on deep sequencing normalized with unique cDNA molecular identifiers. The donors were divided into four age groups: young (average roughly 15 years), middle-aged (about 41), aged (approximately 62) and long-lived (82). To avoid experimental bias, donors of different ages were spread randomly across the sequencing lanes. For two donors (one aged 18 to 29 and one aged 80 or older), the study analyzed two additional independent replicas of 1 million unique cDNA reads from the same blood draw.

Receptor amplification or capture employed 5' RACE. Data came from an Illumina HiSeq 2500. A second PCR of roughly 7 to 11 cycles was run with a J-beta primer mix and a sample-barcoded 5' primer. A unique molecular identifier was introduced onto each TCR beta cDNA molecule by a template-switch 5' adaptor carrying 12 random nucleotides. Each sample yielded at least 2.5 million CDR3-containing paired-end reads. First-strand cDNA synthesis was performed from all RNA using the Mint cDNA synthesis kit, with priming by a TRBC-specific oligonucleotide. After uracil-DNA glycosylase treatment, a first 18-cycle PCR used universal primers M1SS and BC2_uni_R on all cDNA. The original pipeline was this. Each sample was normalized by randomly selecting 1 million high-quality reads, each carrying a distinct molecular identifier. Instead of being binned into consensus sequences, reads that shared molecular identifiers were thrown out. MiTCR, run with a Q25 quality threshold and the strictest error-elimination algorithm, handled CDR3 identification, clonotype clustering and error correction. A nonparametric unseen species model with Euler transformation was used to estimate a lower bound on total TCR beta diversity. TCRdb redid the processing of the public reads, applying fastp at Q25 and MiXCR, and retained in-frame beta chains. Every entry covers one CDR3 protein and lists the most common genes and DNA from its rows. The V and J calls shown here were made by TCRdb, not taken from the authors' results. Within this sample are 1.5 million to 1.9 million distinct CDR3 sequences, with approximately 42% of them counted one time only. In total, the top ten clones hold 4% of the sample.

This clonotype was recorded a few times. It lacks a known antigen. Base qualities are missing; no much larger clone stands one base away. Deletion took 1 base off V and 0 bases off J, with a span of 10 bases between the germline ends. The CDR3 numbers 16 residues from cysteine through phenylalanine. The kept DNA is CDR3 alone, 48 bases in frame from the first base. From a lookup of the germline V gene, CDR1 and CDR2 are SGHTA and FQGNSA. Results and caveats for the whole study, not just this receptor: Estimates of total diversity based on one million sequenced T cells were regarded as lower bounds and as underestimates. Observed TCR beta diversity per million T cells fell roughly linearly with age, and a significant reduction was already apparent by age around 40. Because donor CMV infection status was unknown, age-related changes in expanded clonotypes were potentially confounded. Compared with the aged group, more naive CD4+ T cells, fewer expanded clones and increased TCR diversity were shown by the long-lived group, suggesting age selection. Because profiling used bulk unsorted PBMCs, naive and antigen-experienced compartments could not be compared conclusively. Observed TCR beta diversity correlated strongly with the percentage of naive T cells measured by flow cytometry.

Systemically healthy Caucasian individuals from Russia, around 39 in total and aged roughly 6 to 100 years, were included as donors. Roughly 11 milliliters of peripheral blood were drawn from each donor into EDTA-treated Vacutainer tubes. Ficoll-Paque density-gradient centrifugation was used to isolate PBMCs, with at least 7 million per sample. Trizol reagent was used to extract total RNA from the PBMCs, yielding at least 5 micrograms per sample. The percentages of naive CD45RAhigh/CD27high T cells were determined by flow cytometry on a PBMC aliquot from every donor. The TCR sequence derives from a woman under 30 in good health. The sequencing sample was made of blood. Rearrangement joined TRBV7-2 to TRBJ2-1; the D gene assignment is ambiguous. The CDR3 protein: CASSLDRAASYNEQFF. The nucleotide sequence reads as follows: TGTGCCAGCAGCTTAGATCGGGCGGCCTCCTACAATGAGCAGTTCTTC.